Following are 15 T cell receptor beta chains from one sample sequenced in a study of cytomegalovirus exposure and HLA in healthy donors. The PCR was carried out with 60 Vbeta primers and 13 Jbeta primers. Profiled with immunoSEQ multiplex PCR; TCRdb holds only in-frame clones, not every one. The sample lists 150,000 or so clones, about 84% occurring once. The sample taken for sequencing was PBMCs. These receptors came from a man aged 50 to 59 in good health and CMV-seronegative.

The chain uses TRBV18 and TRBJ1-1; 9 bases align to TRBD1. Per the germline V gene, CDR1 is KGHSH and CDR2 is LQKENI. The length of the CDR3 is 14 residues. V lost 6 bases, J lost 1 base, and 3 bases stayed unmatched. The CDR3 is CASSQGQGNTEAFF. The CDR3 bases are TGTGCCAGCTCGCAGGGACAGGGGAACACTGAAGCTTTCTTT.

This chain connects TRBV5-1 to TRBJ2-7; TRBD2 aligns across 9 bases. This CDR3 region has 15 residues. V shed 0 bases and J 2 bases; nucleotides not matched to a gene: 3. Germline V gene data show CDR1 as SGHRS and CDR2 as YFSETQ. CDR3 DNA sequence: TGCGCCAGCAGCTTGGCCAGCGGGGGGCCCTACGAGCAGTACTTC. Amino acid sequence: CASSLASGGPYEQYF.

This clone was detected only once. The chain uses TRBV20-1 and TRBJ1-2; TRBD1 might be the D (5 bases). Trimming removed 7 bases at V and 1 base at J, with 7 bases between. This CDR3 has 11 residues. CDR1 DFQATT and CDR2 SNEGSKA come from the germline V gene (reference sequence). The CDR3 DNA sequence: TGCAGTGTAGGGGTTAACTATGGCTACACCTTC. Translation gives CSVGVNYGYTF.

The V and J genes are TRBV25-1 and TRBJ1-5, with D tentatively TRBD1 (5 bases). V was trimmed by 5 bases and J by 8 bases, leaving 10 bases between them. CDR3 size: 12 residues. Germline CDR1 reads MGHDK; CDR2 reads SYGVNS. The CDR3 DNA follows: TGTGCCAGCAGTCATGGGGGGGAGCCCCAGCATTTT. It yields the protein CASSHGGEPQHF. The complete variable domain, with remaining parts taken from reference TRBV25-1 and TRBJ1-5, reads EADIYQTPRYLVIGTGKKITLECSQTMGHDKMYWYQQDPGMELHLIHYSYGVNSTEKGDLSSESTVSRIRTEHFPLTLESARPSHTSQYLCASSHGGEPQHFGDGTRLSIL.

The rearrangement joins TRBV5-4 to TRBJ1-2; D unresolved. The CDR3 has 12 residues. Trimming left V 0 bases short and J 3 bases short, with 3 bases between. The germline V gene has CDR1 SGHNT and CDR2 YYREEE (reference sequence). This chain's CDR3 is CASSLGDYGYTF. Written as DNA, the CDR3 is TGTGCCAGCAGCTTGGGAGACTATGGCTACACCTTC.

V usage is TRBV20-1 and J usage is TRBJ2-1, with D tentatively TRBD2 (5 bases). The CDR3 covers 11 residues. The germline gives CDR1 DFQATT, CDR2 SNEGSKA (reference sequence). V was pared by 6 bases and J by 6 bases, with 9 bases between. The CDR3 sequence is CSAPDFNEQFF. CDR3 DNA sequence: TGCAGTGCCCCGGACTTCAATGAGCAGTTCTTC.

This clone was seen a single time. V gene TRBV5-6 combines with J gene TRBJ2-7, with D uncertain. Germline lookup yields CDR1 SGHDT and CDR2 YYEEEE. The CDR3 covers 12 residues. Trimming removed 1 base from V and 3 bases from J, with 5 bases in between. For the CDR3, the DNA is TGTGCCAGCAGCTTGAGCTACTACGAGCAGTACTTC. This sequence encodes CASSLSYYEQYF.

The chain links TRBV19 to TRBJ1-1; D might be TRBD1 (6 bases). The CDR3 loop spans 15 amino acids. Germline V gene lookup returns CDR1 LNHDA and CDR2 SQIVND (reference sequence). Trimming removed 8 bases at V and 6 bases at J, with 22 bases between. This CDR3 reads CASSGERNRESEAFF. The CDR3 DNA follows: TGTGCCAGTTCCGGGGAGAGGAACAGGGAATCTGAAGCTTTCTTT.

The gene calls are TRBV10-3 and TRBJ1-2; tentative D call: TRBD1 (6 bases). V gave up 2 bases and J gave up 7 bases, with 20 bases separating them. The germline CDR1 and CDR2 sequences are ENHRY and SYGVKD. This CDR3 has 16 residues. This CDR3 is CAISETKGGAVFGYTF. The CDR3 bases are TGTGCCATCAGTGAGACCAAGGGGGGGGCTGTATTTGGCTACACCTTC.

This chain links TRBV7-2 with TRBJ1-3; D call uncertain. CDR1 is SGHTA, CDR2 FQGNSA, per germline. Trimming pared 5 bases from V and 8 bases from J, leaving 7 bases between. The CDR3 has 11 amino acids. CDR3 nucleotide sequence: TGTGCCAGCAGCCCATCGGACACCATATATTTT. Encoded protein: CASSPSDTIYF.

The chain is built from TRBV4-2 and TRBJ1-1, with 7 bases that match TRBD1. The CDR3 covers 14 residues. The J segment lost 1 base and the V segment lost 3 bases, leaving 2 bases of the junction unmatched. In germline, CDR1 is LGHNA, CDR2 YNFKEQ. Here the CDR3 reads CASSHDRENTEAFF. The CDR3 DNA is TGTGCCAGCAGCCACGACAGGGAGAACACTGAAGCTTTCTTT.

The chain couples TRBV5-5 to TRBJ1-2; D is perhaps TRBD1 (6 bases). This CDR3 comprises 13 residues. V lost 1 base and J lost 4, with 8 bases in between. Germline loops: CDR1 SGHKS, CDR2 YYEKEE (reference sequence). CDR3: CASSLPGVYGYTF. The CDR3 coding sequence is TGTGCCAGCAGCTTGCCAGGGGTCTATGGCTACACCTTC.

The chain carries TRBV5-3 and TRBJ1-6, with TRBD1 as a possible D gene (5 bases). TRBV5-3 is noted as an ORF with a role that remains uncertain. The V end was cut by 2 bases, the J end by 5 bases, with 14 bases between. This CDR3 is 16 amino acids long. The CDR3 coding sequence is TGTGCCAGAAGCTTATGGGGCAGGCCTGATAATTCACCCCTCCACTTT. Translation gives CARSLWGRPDNSPLHF.

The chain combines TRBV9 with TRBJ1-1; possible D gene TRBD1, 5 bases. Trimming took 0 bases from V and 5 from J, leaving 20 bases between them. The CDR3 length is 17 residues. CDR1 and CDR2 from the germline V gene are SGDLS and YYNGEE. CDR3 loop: CASSVGSRVPGDTEAFF. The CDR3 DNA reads TGTGCCAGCAGCGTAGGGTCCAGGGTTCCTGGGGATACTGAAGCTTTCTTT.

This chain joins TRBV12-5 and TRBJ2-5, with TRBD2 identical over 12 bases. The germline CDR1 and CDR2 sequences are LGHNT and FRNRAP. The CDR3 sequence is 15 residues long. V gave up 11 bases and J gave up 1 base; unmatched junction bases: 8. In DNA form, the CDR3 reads TGTGCTGCCTACTCTAGCGGGAGGGCCCAAGAGACCCAGTACTTC. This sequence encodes CAAYSSGRAQETQYF.